This T cell receptor (beta chain) emerged from a study of T cell responses to AZD1222 COVID-19 vaccine. Notes on the study in general: Baseline seropositives among AZD1222 recipients totaled only six or seven. The donors showed a predominance of white British ancestry and of females, with possible underestimation of clonal diversity. Sampled repertoires all dated from after the peak T cell response.

This clone appeared once. Its antigen is undetermined. Profiled with immunoSEQ multiplex PCR; TCRdb holds only in-frame clones, not every one. The top ten hold less than 2.5% of the sample, which has roughly 150,000 clones, approximately 90% seen once. Germline CDR1 SGHTA, CDR2 FQGNSA. The CDR3 runs 15 residues. V dropped 3 bases and J dropped 4 bases, with 13 bases sitting between them. The sequence was collected from an adult in good health. This material consisted of peripheral blood, taken on day 0 of AZD1222 vaccination. This sequence joins TRBV7-2 and TRBJ2-1; TRBD2 might be the D (6 bases). CDR3 bases: TGTGCCAGCAGCTTCGGCCAGCGGGCTTACAATGAGCAGTTCTTC. Amino acid sequence: CASSFGQRAYNEQFF.